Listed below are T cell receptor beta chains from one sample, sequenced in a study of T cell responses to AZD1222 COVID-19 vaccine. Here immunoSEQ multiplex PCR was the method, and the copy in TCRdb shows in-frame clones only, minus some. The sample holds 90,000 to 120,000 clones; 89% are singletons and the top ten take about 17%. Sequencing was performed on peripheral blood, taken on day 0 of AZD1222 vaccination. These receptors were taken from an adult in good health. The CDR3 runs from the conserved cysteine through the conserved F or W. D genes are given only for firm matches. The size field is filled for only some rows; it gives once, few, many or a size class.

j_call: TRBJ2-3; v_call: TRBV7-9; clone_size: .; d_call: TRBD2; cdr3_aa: CASSSQAGSTDTQYF; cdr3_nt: TGTGCCAGCAGCTCCCAAGCGGGGAGCACAGATACGCAGTATTTT
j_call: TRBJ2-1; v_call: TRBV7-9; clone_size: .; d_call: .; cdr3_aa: CASTVLGYNEQFF; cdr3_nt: TGTGCCAGCACCGTACTAGGCTACAATGAGCAGTTCTTC
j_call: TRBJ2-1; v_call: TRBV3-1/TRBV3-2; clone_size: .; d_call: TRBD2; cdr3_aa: CASSQDWWRGAGNEQFF; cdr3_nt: TGTGCCAGCAGCCAAGATTGGTGGCGGGGGGCCGGGAATGAGCAGTTCTTC
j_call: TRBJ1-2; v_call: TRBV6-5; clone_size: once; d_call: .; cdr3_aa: CASNTGRPVNGYTF; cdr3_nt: TGTGCCAGCAATACCGGGCGCCCGGTGAATGGCTACACCTTC
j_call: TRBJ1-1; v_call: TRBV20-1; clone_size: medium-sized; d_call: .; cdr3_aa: CSASFFDTEAFF; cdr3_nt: TGCAGTGCTAGTTTCTTCGACACTGAAGCTTTCTTT
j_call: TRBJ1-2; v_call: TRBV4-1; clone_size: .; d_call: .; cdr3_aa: CASSQVSYGYTF; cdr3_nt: TGCGCCAGCAGCCAAGTCTCTTATGGCTACACCTTC
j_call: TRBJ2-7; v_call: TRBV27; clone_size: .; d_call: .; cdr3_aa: CASSPRATGSSYEQYF; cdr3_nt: TGTGCCAGCAGTCCCAGGGCTACAGGTAGCTCCTACGAGCAGTACTTC
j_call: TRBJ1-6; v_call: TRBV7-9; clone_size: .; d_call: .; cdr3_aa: CASSLLRSPLHF; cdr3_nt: TGTGCCAGCAGCTTATTGCGGTCACCCCTCCACTTT
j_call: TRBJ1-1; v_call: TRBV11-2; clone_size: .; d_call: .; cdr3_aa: CASSFAGRNTEAFF; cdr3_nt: TGTGCCAGCAGCTTTGCAGGCCGAAACACTGAAGCTTTCTTT
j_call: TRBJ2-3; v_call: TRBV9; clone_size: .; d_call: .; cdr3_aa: CASGLGADSSTDTQYF; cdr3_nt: TGTGCCAGCGGCCTCGGAGCAGATTCTAGCACAGATACGCAGTATTTT
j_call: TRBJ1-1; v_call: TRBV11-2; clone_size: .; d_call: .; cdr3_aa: CASSLVRVSGTEAFF; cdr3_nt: TGTGCCAGCAGCTTAGTGAGGGTGAGCGGCACTGAAGCTTTCTTT
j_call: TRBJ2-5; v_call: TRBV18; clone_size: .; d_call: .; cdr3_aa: CASSPMSQETQYF; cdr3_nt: TGTGCCAGCTCACCAATGTCCCAAGAGACCCAGTACTTC
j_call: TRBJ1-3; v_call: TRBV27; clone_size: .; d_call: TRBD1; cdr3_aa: CASRVQGTSGNTIYF; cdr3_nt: TGTGCCAGCAGGGTACAGGGGACCTCTGGAAACACCATATATTTT
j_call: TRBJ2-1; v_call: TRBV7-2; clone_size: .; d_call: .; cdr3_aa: CASMVAPNNNEQFF; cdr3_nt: TGTGCCAGCATGGTGGCGCCAAACAACAATGAGCAGTTCTTC
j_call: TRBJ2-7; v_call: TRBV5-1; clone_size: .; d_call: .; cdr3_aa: CASTREGGGSYEQYF; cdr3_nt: TGCGCCAGCACCAGGGAAGGGGGAGGCTCCTACGAGCAGTACTTC
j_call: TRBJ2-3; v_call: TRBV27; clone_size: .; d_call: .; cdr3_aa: CASSLSLYDTQYF; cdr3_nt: TGTGCCAGCAGTTTATCCCTCTATGATACGCAGTATTTT
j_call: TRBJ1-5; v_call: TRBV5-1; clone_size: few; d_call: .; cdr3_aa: CASSSPHGGGVEPQHF; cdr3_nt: TGCGCCAGCAGCTCTCCCCACGGAGGGGGAGTGGAGCCCCAGCATTTT
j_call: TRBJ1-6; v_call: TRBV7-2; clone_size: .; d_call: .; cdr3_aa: CASSLGGKYSPLHF; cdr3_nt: TGTGCCAGCAGCTTAGGGGGGAAGTATTCACCCCTCCACTTT
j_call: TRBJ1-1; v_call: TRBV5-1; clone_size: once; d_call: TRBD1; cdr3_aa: CASSLVGQVMNTEAFF; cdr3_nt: TGCGCCAGCAGCTTGGTGGGACAGGTAATGAACACTGAAGCTTTCTTT
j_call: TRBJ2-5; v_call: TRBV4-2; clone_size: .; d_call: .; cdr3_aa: CASSQGRAGETQYF; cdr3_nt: TGTGCCAGCAGCCAAGGAAGGGCGGGAGAGACCCAGTACTTC
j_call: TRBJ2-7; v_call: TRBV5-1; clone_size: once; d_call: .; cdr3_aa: CASSLISWENYEQYF; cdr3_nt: TGCGCCAGCAGCTTGATCTCATGGGAGAACTACGAGCAGTACTTC
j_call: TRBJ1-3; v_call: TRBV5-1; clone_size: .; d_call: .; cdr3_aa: CASSLVGARSGNTIYF; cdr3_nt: TGCGCCAGCAGCTTGGTGGGGGCCCGCTCTGGAAACACCATATATTTT
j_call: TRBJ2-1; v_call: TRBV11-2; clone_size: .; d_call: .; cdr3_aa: CASSLVGSYNEQFF; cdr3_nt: TGTGCCAGCAGCTTAGTTGGCTCCTACAATGAGCAGTTCTTC
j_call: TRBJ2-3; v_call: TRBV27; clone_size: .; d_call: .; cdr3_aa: CASGPVGGPADTQYF; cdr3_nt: TGTGCCAGCGGCCCAGTGGGGGGGCCCGCAGATACGCAGTATTTT
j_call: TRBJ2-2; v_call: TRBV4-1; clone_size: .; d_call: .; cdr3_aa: CASSQELSGLNTGELFF; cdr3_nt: TGCGCCAGCAGCCAAGAGCTTAGCGGATTGAACACCGGGGAGCTGTTTTTT
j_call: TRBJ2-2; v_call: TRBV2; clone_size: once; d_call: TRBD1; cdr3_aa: CASSPDRARTGELFF; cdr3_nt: TGTGCCAGCAGTCCGGACAGGGCTCGCACCGGGGAGCTGTTTTTT
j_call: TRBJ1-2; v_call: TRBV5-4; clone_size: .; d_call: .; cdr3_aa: CASSLDGVYGYTF; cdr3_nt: TGTGCCAGCAGCTTGGATGGGGTCTATGGCTACACCTTC
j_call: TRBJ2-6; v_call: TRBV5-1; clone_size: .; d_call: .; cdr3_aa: CASSLGGARRANVLTF; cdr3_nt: TGCGCCAGCAGCCTGGGGGGAGCCCGGAGGGCCAACGTCCTGACTTTC
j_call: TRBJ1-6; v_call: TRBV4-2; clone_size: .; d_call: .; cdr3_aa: CASSQGPAGNSPLHF; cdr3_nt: TGTGCCAGCAGCCAAGGGCCGGCGGGAAATTCACCCCTCCACTTT
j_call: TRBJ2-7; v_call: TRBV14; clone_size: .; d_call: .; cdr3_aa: CASSQGTGSIAYEQYF; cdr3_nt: TGTGCCAGCAGCCAAGGAACAGGTTCTATTGCCTACGAGCAGTACTTC
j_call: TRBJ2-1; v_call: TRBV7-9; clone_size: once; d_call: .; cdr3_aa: CASSLAGTRHNEQFF; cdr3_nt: TGTGCCAGCAGCTTAGCAGGGACTCGACACAATGAGCAGTTCTTC
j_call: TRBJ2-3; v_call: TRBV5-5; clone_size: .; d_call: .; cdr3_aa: CASSFPTSGGLRHTDTQYF; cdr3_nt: TGTGCCAGCAGCTTTCCGACTAGTGGGGGGCTAAGACACACAGATACGCAGTATTTT
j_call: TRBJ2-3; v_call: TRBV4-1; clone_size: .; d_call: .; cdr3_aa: CASSQDGRQGIWIDTQYF; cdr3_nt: TGCGCCAGCAGCCAAGATGGGAGGCAGGGAATATGGATAGATACGCAGTATTTT
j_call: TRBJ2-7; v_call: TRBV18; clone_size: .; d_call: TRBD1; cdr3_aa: CASSRGDRGYEQYF; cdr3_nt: TGTGCCAGCTCACGGGGGGACAGGGGTTACGAGCAGTACTTC
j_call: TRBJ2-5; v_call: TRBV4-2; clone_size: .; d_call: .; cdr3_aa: CASSQDRGQETQYF; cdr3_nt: TGTGCCAGCAGCCAAGACAGGGGTCAAGAGACCCAGTACTTC
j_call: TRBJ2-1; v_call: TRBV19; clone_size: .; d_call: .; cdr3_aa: CASSMGLRYNEQFF; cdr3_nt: TGTGCCAGTAGTATGGGGCTACGGTACAATGAGCAGTTCTTC
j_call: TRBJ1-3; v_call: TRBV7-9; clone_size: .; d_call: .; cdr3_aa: CASILPLGRGSSDTIYF; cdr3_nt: TGTGCCAGCATCCTTCCCCTGGGCAGGGGAAGTAGTGACACCATATATTTT
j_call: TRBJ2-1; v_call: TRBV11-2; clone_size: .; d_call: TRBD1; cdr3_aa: CASSSQTRDRRNEQFF; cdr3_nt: TGTGCCAGCAGCTCACAAACCCGGGACAGGAGAAATGAGCAGTTCTTC
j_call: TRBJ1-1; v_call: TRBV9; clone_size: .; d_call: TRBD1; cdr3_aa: CASSQRTGLNTEAFF; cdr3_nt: TGTGCCAGCAGCCAACGGACAGGGTTGAACACTGAAGCTTTCTTT
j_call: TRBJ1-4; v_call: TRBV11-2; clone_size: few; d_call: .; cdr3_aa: CASSLGPGGNEKLFF; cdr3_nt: TGTGCCAGCAGCCTTGGTCCAGGCGGTAATGAAAAACTGTTTTTT
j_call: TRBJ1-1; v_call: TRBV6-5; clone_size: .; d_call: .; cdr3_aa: CASNIDRTLNTEAFF; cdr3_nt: TGTGCCAGCAACATCGACAGGACCTTGAACACTGAAGCTTTCTTT
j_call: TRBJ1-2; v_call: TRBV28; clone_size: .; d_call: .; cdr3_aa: CASTRTTARYTF; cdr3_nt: TGTGCCAGCACGCGGACGACAGCCCGCTACACCTTC
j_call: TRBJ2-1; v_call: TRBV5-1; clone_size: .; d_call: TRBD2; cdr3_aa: CASSPGLATHNEQFF; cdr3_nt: TGCGCCAGCAGCCCGGGACTAGCTACTCACAATGAGCAGTTCTTC
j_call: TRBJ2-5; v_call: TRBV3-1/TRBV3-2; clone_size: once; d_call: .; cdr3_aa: CASSQDGETQYF; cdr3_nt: TGTGCCAGCAGCCAAGATGGCGAGACCCAGTACTTC
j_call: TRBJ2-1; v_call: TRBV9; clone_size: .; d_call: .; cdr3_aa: CASSVGGGGAIEQFF; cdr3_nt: TGTGCCAGCAGCGTAGGCGGTGGGGGGGCTATTGAGCAGTTCTTC
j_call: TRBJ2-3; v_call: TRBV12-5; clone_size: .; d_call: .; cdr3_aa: CASGPGTRGDTQYF; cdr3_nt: TGTGCTAGTGGTCCCGGAACCAGGGGAGATACGCAGTATTTT
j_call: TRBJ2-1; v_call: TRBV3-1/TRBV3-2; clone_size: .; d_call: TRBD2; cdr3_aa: CASSQGYLGTSGSNEQFF; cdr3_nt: TGTGCCAGCAGCCAAGGGTATTTAGGGACTAGCGGAAGCAATGAGCAGTTCTTC
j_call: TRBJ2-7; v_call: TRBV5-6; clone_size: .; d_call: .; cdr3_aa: CASSLGGRYEQYF; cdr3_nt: TGTGCCAGCAGCTTGGGCGGACGCTACGAGCAGTACTTC